This T cell receptor (beta chain) derives from a study of cytomegalovirus exposure and HLA in healthy donors. This clone was detected only once. CDR3 length: 16 amino acids. The V gene lost 1 base and the J gene lost 3 bases, with 16 bases spanning the gap. In germline, CDR1 is SGHDT, CDR2 YYEEEE. In the PCR, 60 Vbeta and 13 Jbeta primers were used. Clones were sequenced by immunoSEQ multiplex PCR, and TCRdb holds only the in-frame ones, with some missing. The data hold 89,000 or so clones, with 70% to 90% observed a single time. This chain connects TRBV5-6 to TRBJ2-5, with TRBD2 as a possible D gene (6 bases). The TCR was taken from a woman in her late teens or twenties in good health and CMV-seropositive. Sequenced: PBMCs. CDR3 amino acids: CASSLLSGYYEETQYF. The CDR3 nucleotides read TGTGCCAGCAGCTTGTTAAGCGGGTATTACGAAGAGACCCAGTACTTC.